Below are 13 T cell receptor beta chains sequenced from a single sample in a study of CD8+ T cells in alopecia areata (dated by TCRdb to 2016 to 2019). The intended sense of this specimen's time point label: baseline before oral tofacitinib. To prepare the library, the immunoSEQ multiplex PCR assay was applied. To provide template for TCR sequencing, every sample had RNA extracted and reverse transcribed into cDNA. This immuneACCESS table, as held by TCRdb, lists in-frame sequences with V and J called but not all clones. Of the missing ones, under half trace to an unresolved V gene in checked studies; the others have no known cause. Here the sample has 200,000 to 250,000 clones; 57% occur a single time. The ten largest clones take up 0.4% to 0.55% of the sample. This material consisted of CD4+ T cells sorted from blood, taken at week 0. Receptors were obtained from a human donor with alopecia areata.

This clone has a handful of counts. The chain couples TRBV25-1 to TRBJ2-2, with D possibly matching TRBD2 (5 bases). The CDR3 runs to 13 residues. The V end lost 7 bases, the J end lost 5 bases, and 11 bases lay between the germline ends. Germline assignment: CDR1 MGHDK and CDR2 SYGVNS. CDR3 region: CASTRGRTGELFF. In nucleotides, the CDR3 is TGTGCCAGCACCCGAGGGCGTACCGGGGAGCTGTTTTTT.

The rearrangement uses TRBV18 and TRBJ2-1, with D maybe TRBD2 (6 bases). The CDR3 covers 14 residues. CDR1 and CDR2 from the germline V gene are KGHSH and LQKENI. The germline V and J ends were trimmed by 3 bases and 10 bases, with 16 bases remaining between them. This chain's CDR3 is CASSPISGGVEQFF. The CDR3, as DNA: TGTGCCAGCTCACCCATCTCTGGCGGGGTAGAGCAGTTCTTC.

This rearrangement joins TRBV30 to TRBJ1-4, with 8 bases lining up with TRBD1. CDR3 length: 12 residues. The germline V gene encodes CDR1 GTSNPN and CDR2 SVGIG (reference sequence). The V gene end was trimmed by 8 bases and the J gene end by 5 bases; junction bases not matched to a gene: 4. The CDR3 here is CAGQGVNEKLFF. CDR3 in DNA: TGTGCCGGACAGGGAGTGAATGAAAAACTGTTTTTT.

This sequence joins TRBV2 and TRBJ1-4; D is unresolved. V was pared by 3 bases and J by 10 bases, with 6 bases between. Germline-derived CDR1 and CDR2 are SNHLY and FYNNEI. The CDR3 loop spans 11 amino acids. The CDR3 DNA follows: TGTGCCAGCAGTGATACGAGAAAACTGTTTTTT. Its protein product is CASSDTRKLFF.

The table lists this clone with a count of one. CDR3 sequence reads: CSVRRQGIPNEQFF. DNA of the CDR3: TGCAGCGTTCGCCGACAGGGGATTCCTAATGAGCAGTTCTTC. The chain uses TRBV29-1 and TRBJ2-1; the match to TRBD1 covers 8 bases. The germline V gene encodes CDR1 SQVTM and CDR2 ANQGSEA. The CDR3 has 14 amino acids. Trimming removed 5 bases from V and 7 bases from J; junction bases left unmatched: 10.

This clone was seen more than once but under ten times. The rearrangement joins TRBV6-5 to TRBJ1-6; 11 nucleotides align to TRBD1. V lost 4 bases to trimming and J lost 7 bases; unmatched junction nucleotides: 6. CDR1 is MNHEY and CDR2 is SVGAGI in the germline V gene. The CDR3 is made up of 16 amino acids. CDR3 residues: CASSSGTGGWNSPLHF. Here the CDR3 DNA reads TGTGCCAGCAGTTCTGGGACAGGGGGATGGAATTCACCCCTCCACTTT.

In this sample, this clone turned up once. The chain carries TRBV25-1 and TRBJ2-2; D is possibly TRBD1 (5 bases). Trimming took off 4 bases at V and 0 bases at J, with 15 bases between the two ends. This CDR3 contains 17 residues. Germline V gene lookup returns CDR1 MGHDK and CDR2 SYGVNS. The chain's CDR3 is CASSGPPGSANTGELFF. The DNA for the CDR3 is TGTGCCAGCAGTGGCCCTCCAGGGTCCGCGAACACCGGGGAGCTGTTTTTT.

The DNA of the CDR3 is TGTGCCAGCAGCTCGACCACACTCATTCGGACACCTGCCGAGCAGTACTTC. Protein product: CASSSTTLIRTPAEQYF. The rearrangement uses TRBV7-9 and TRBJ2-7; perhaps TRBD1 as D (5 bases). The CDR3 loop spans 17 amino acids. Germline V gives CDR1 SEHNR, CDR2 FQNEAQ (reference sequence). Trimming left V 4 bases short and J 6 bases short, with 25 bases between.

The chain couples TRBV15 to TRBJ1-3; D is unresolved. The CDR3 covers 14 residues. Germline V gene data show CDR1 as LNHNV and CDR2 as YYDKDF (reference sequence). V was shortened by 1 base and J by 2 bases, with 6 bases between the two germline ends. In DNA, the CDR3 is TGTGCCACCAGCAGAGTAGGGACTGGAAACACCATATATTTT. Amino acid sequence: CATSRVGTGNTIYF.

This clone was observed a single time. The rearrangement uses TRBV7-3 and TRBJ1-2, with TRBD1 as a possible D gene (6 bases). CDR3 length: 13 residues. The germline V gene has CDR1 SGHTA and CDR2 FQGTGA. The V end was cut by 5 bases, the J end by 2 bases, with 9 bases between. The DNA of the CDR3 is TGTGCCAGCAGCACGGACAGCAACTATGGCTACACCTTC. Its translation is CASSTDSNYGYTF.

This clone was seen a single time. The CDR3: CASSRVFPTDTQYF. The CDR3 DNA reads TGTGCCAGCAGCCGAGTGTTTCCCACAGATACGCAGTATTTT. This chain links TRBV11-3 with TRBJ2-3; D is unresolved. Trimming removed 5 bases at V and 2 bases at J, with 11 bases between. The length of the CDR3 is 14 residues. Germline CDR1 reads SGHNT; CDR2 reads YENEEA.

Points on this clone: At the DNA level, this CDR3 is encoded by other sequences in the same sample as well. This chain joins TRBV2 and TRBJ2-3; D is unclear. V gave up 5 bases and J gave up 4 bases, with 4 bases separating them. There are 11 residues in the CDR3. Germline CDR1 SNHLY, CDR2 FYNNEI. The CDR3 loop reads CASSNPDTQYF. CDR3 bases: TGTGCCAGCAGTAACCCAGATACGCAGTATTTT.

The chain employs TRBV29-1 and TRBJ2-5, with 10 bases matching TRBD2. V lost 6 bases to trimming and J lost 2 bases; unmatched junction nucleotides: 9. The CDR3 covers 15 residues. Germline V gene data show CDR1 as SQVTM and CDR2 as ANQGSEA. This CDR3 reads CSVQILAGGQETQYF. The DNA of the CDR3 is TGCAGCGTACAAATTTTAGCGGGGGGACAAGAGACCCAGTACTTC.